This T cell receptor beta chain was sequenced during a study of blood T cell repertoires in COVID-19 (dated by TCRdb to between 2020 and 2021). For the wider study: Samples from collaborators originated in the United States, Italy and Spain and spanned both the acute and convalescent phases of COVID-19. The prospective study material was composed of cDNA or gDNA derived from T cells, B-cell-depleted T cells, or PBMCs. Subjects who had been exposed to COVID-19, were actively infected with it, or had recovered from it provided the deeply sampled blood TCRbeta repertoires that made up the dataset. The repertoires were released in a freely available public database meant as a resource for research on the immune response to SARS-CoV-2. Samples were obtained from the ongoing ImmuneRACE study (first 160 participants) and from 950 to 1,500 subjects provided by 6 global collaborators. Sample metadata almost always included a de-identified subject ID, COVID-19 status, age in years and sex. Where available, HLA class I and class II types were taken from metadata supplied by the sample provider and were not determined by assay-based typing.

This clone was observed once. It lacks a known antigen. Base qualities are not provided; no much larger clone lies one nucleotide away. Summary of the overall study and its limitations: Clinical and demographic metadata were provided uncurated, with the amount varying by source and participant.

TCRbeta CDR3 regions were amplified from genomic DNA by means of the immunoSEQ Assay, a bias-controlled multiplex PCR. On the authors' methods: Within the assay, amplification of reference gene primers was used to estimate how many nucleated cells each sample contained. To quantify the absolute abundance of each unique TCRbeta CDR3 rearrangement, sequence reads were collapsed and filtered. For each sample, productive Simpson clonality was calculated as the square root of Simpson's diversity index across productive rearrangements. TCRdb mirrors the immuneACCESS table, restricted to in-frame sequences. Some clones are absent from its copies; in checked studies, under half trace to an unresolved V gene, and the reason for the others is unknown. The V and J calls and clone size come from that table; D and trimming were worked out from the DNA. This sample comprises approximately 70,000 clones, just over 90% of them detected only once. The biggest ten clones account for around 2.6% of the sample.

One collaborating source in Seattle enrolled patients during active infection and followed them longitudinally through the course of disease. Collaborating institutions collected whole blood in K2EDTA tubes following their own protocols. Collaborator samples were shipped for TCRbeta analysis as frozen whole blood, isolated PBMCs, or DNA extracted from either sample type. The CDR3 goes from the cysteine to the phenylalanine over 14 residues. Left in the record is the CDR3 DNA by itself, 42 bases read in frame from the first base. CDR1 SQVTM and CDR2 ANQGSEA were looked up in the germline V gene. V loses 4 bases at its end and J loses 7 bases; junction bases beyond the gene matches: 6.

The sample taken for sequencing was peripheral blood. The sequence derives from a man aged 45-65 years with COVID-19, enrolled during active disease. This chain is built from TRBV29-1 and TRBJ2-2, and TRBD1 aligns with 10 junction nucleotides. The CDR3 protein is CSVVGQGSGGELFF. The DNA sequence follows: TGCAGCGTTGTGGGACAGGGGTCCGGCGGGGAGCTGTTTTTT.